The T cell receptor beta chain under discussion was sequenced for a study of metastatic and nonmetastatic thyroid tumors (dated by TCRdb to 2018 to 2020). Turning to the overall study: For patients with malignant and with benign thyroid disease, the researchers compared repertoires between peripheral blood samples and tumor or nodule tissue samples.

From cysteine to phenylalanine, the CDR3 is 16 amino acids long. Just CDR3 DNA is preserved here, 48 bases in frame from base 1. Trimmed from V: 4 bases; trimmed from J: 1 base; junction bases lacking a gene match: 7. According to the germline V gene, CDR1 reads SGDLS and CDR2 reads YYNGEE. What the work shows at the level of the full study, not this receptor alone: TCR beta diversity was reported as significantly higher in malignant tumors than in benign nodules, in both blood and tumor samples.

Ten or more counts support this clone. Which antigen it targets is not known. The input lacks base qualities; no much larger clone sits a single base away. Library preparation employed PCR. Sequencing was carried out with an Illumina HiSeq 4000. High-throughput sequencing was used to profile the CDR3 region of the TCR beta-chain in every patient. The source study handled its data this way. CDR3 differences across clinicopathological groups were used to build a classifier for discriminating distant-metastatic papillary thyroid cancer patients. The Shannon index was used to assess repertoire diversity, and the Morisita-Horn index was used to assess tumor-blood repertoire similarity. TCRdb reanalyzed the raw reads on its own, using fastp at Q25 for trimming and MiXCR for clone calling, and kept in-frame beta chains. TCRdb, not the original authors, processed these V and J calls. The sample table lists over 70,000 clones, roughly 18% of them with a count of one. The top ten clonotypes cover roughly 13% of the sample.

No patient had received any treatment before thyroid surgery. Patient clinical samples collected from about 2011 to 2018 were retrospectively analysed using T-cell receptor beta sequencing. The sequencing sample was made of blood. The receptor comes from a female donor with papillary thyroid cancer or a benign thyroid nodule (not recorded which). Some clones in this sample may be carry-over from other donors' samples. Here the chain combines TRBV9 and TRBJ2-1, with TRBD2 identical over 8 junction bases. The bases are TGTGCCAGCAGCCCAGGGAGCGGGAGTTCCTACAATGAGCAGTTCTTC. Its protein reads: CASSPGSGSSYNEQFF.